This passage covers 22 T cell receptor beta chains from one sample sequenced in a study of blood T cell repertoires in COVID-19. Repertoires were generated with immunoSEQ multiplex PCR, while TCRdb's copy carries only in-frame clones and drops some. The data contain almost 70,000 clones, approximately 79% of them seen just once; the ten biggest clones take up approximately 15%. The sample consisted of peripheral blood. The receptor set was obtained from a man aged 55-75 years with acute or convalescent COVID-19.

The rearrangement joins TRBV9 to TRBJ1-4; no firm D call. V lost 0 bases and J lost 8, with 14 bases in between. The CDR3 has 15 residues. Looked up from germline, CDR1 is SGDLS and CDR2 is YYNGEE. The CDR3 is CASSVAISRGEKLFF. The DNA of the CDR3 is TGTGCCAGCAGCGTAGCAATCTCCCGAGGAGAAAAACTGTTTTTT.

The V and J genes are TRBV7-9 and TRBJ1-2; 7 bases are a match to TRBD1. The length of the CDR3 is 14 residues. The V gene end was trimmed by 5 bases and the J gene end by 4 bases; junction bases not matched to a gene: 7. Germline assignment: CDR1 SEHNR and CDR2 FQNEAQ (reference sequence). The CDR3 nucleotides are TGTGCCAGCAGCGGTCGACAGGGTGGCTATGGCTACACCTTC. Translated, it gives CASSGRQGGYGYTF.

The rearrangement links TRBV6-4 to TRBJ1-6, with 7 bases aligning to TRBD1. Germline V CDR1 and CDR2: MRHNA, SNTAGT. The CDR3 totals 14 residues. The J segment lost 7 bases and the V segment lost 3 bases, leaving 3 bases of the junction unmatched. The CDR3 bases are TGTGCCAGCAGTGAACAGGGGTGGAATTCACCCCTCCACTTT. Amino acids: CASSEQGWNSPLHF.

CDR3 nucleotide sequence: TGCGCCAGCAGCCAAGACGTAGCGGGGGGCCTCCGAGATACGCAGTATTTT. Translating gives CASSQDVAGGLRDTQYF. The chain has TRBV4-3 and TRBJ2-3, with TRBD2 identical over 10 bases. The CDR3 spans 17 residues. The ends lost 0 bases at V and 5 bases at J; junction bases unmatched: 8. The germline V gene encodes CDR1 LGHNA and CDR2 YSLEER.

The rearrangement links TRBV4-2 to TRBJ1-5; D possibly corresponds to TRBD1 (6 bases). V lost 1 base and J lost 4, with 11 bases in between. Germline V gene data show CDR1 as LGHNA and CDR2 as YNFKEQ. This CDR3 region has 15 residues. The CDR3 DNA reads TGTGCCAGCAGCCAAGGGGGGCAGGAGAATCAGCCCCAGCATTTT. Encoded protein: CASSQGGQENQPQHF.

The V and J genes are TRBV15 and TRBJ1-2; 7 bases are shared with TRBD1. Germline CDR1 reads LNHNV; CDR2 reads YYDKDF (reference sequence). The length of the CDR3 is 17 residues. Germline trimming cut 2 bases from V and 4 bases from J; bases unmatched to any gene: 13. In DNA form, the CDR3 reads TGTGCCACCAGCAGAATACAGGGGTCCACTATTAGCTATGGCTACACCTTC. Translated: CATSRIQGSTISYGYTF.

The rearrangement joins TRBV19 to TRBJ1-1; a weak D match, TRBD1 (6 bases). Trimming cost V 6 bases and J 3 bases, with 14 bases left between them. Germline V gene data show CDR1 as LNHDA and CDR2 as SQIVND (reference sequence). The CDR3 consists of 14 residues. This CDR3 reads CASSFRGMDTEAFF. In nucleotides, the CDR3 is TGTGCCAGTAGCTTCAGGGGCATGGACACTGAAGCTTTCTTT.

CDR3 sequence reads: CASSRLDSMSNQPQHF. As DNA, the CDR3 is TGTGCCAGCTCACGGCTAGACAGTATGAGCAATCAGCCCCAGCATTTT. The rearrangement joins TRBV18 to TRBJ1-5; D might be TRBD1 (5 bases). V was shortened by 4 bases and J by 1 base, with 14 bases between the two germline ends. Germline V gene sequence: CDR1 KGHSH, CDR2 LQKENI. The CDR3 totals 16 residues.

This sequence joins TRBV7-6 and TRBJ1-3, with a possible D match to TRBD1 (5 bases). The CDR3 loop spans 16 amino acids. Germline CDR1 and CDR2: SGHVS and FNYEAQ. Deletions cut 2 bases from V and 2 bases from J, with 13 bases between. CDR3 region: CASSLRPRAAGNTIYF. DNA for the CDR3: TGTGCCAGCAGCTTACGGCCCAGGGCAGCTGGAAACACCATATATTTT.

The genes are TRBV5-5 and TRBJ2-1; D possibly corresponds to TRBD1 (5 bases). Trimming cost V 5 bases and J 0 bases, with 9 bases left between them. From germline, CDR1 is SGHKS and CDR2 YYEKEE (reference sequence). CDR3 size: 14 residues. CDR3 coding DNA: TGTGCCAGCAGTTATGACAGCTCCTACAATGAGCAGTTCTTC. This encodes CASSYDSSYNEQFF.

The chain combines TRBV7-9 with TRBJ1-6; D uncertain. Germline V gives CDR1 SEHNR, CDR2 FQNEAQ (reference sequence). This CDR3 spans 16 amino acids. V was trimmed by 3 bases and J by 0 bases, leaving 9 bases between them. The CDR3, as DNA: TGTGCCAGCAGCTTCGCCTATGTCTCCTATAATTCACCCCTCCACTTT. This codes for CASSFAYVSYNSPLHF.

The chain employs TRBV7-2 and TRBJ2-2; TRBD2 is a possible D gene (6 bases). V gave up 3 bases and J gave up 5 bases, with 13 bases separating them. The CDR3 contains 15 residues. Germline assignment: CDR1 SGHTA and CDR2 FQGNSA. The CDR3 sequence: CASSLGGAVTGELFF. The CDR3 DNA follows: TGTGCCAGCAGCTTGGGAGGCGCCGTAACCGGGGAGCTGTTTTTT.

This rearrangement joins TRBV5-4 to TRBJ1-1; 10 nucleotides agree with TRBD1. V shed 4 bases, J shed 1 base, and the junction held 16 bases outside the gene matches. Germline lookup yields CDR1 SGHNT and CDR2 YYREEE (reference sequence). There are 19 residues in the CDR3. The CDR3 spells CASSRRQGAGFNGNTEAFF. The CDR3 region has the DNA TGTGCCAGCAGCAGAAGACAGGGGGCGGGTTTTAATGGGAACACTGAAGCTTTCTTT.

V is TRBV5-8 and J is TRBJ2-3; tentatively, D is TRBD2 (5 bases). The CDR3 consists of 15 residues. V was clipped by 0 bases and J by 3 bases, with 11 bases between them. Germline CDR1 reads SGHTS; CDR2 reads YDEGEE. The CDR3 is CASSLGASRTDTQYF. In nucleotides, the CDR3 is TGTGCCAGCAGCTTGGGAGCTAGCCGAACAGATACGCAGTATTTT.

In this sample, this clone turned up once. This chain joins TRBV5-8 and TRBJ1-4; weak D call: TRBD1 (5 bases). Looked up from germline, CDR1 is SGHTS and CDR2 is YDEGEE. The CDR3 length is 14 residues. Trimming took off 0 bases at V and 6 bases at J, with 9 bases between the two ends. The CDR3 sequence is CASSLEGWDEKLFF. The CDR3 DNA is TGTGCCAGCAGCTTGGAGGGGTGGGATGAAAAACTGTTTTTT.

The rearrangement links TRBV2 to TRBJ1-4; TRBD1 matches 8 bases. The V segment lost 8 bases and the J segment 4 bases; nucleotides outside the gene matches: 12. The CDR3 loop spans 16 amino acids. Germline CDR1 reads SNHLY; CDR2 reads FYNNEI. The CDR3 loop is CASSEGGTGLNEKLFF. CDR3 sequence (DNA): TGTGCCAGCTCCGAAGGAGGGACAGGCCTTAATGAAAAACTGTTTTTT.

Worth noting for this clone: The junction does not match germline at one end; this may be a read error. The chain combines TRBV7-7 with TRBJ2-1, with D maybe TRBD1 (6 bases). In germline, CDR1 is SSHAT, CDR2 FNYEAQ (reference sequence). There are 15 residues in the CDR3. The CDR3 reads CASSQGTPSYNEQFF. The CDR3 DNA reads as TGTGCTAGCAGCCAAGGGACACCCTCCTACAATGAGCAGTTCTTC.

This clone has only one observation. This rearrangement joins TRBV10-2 to TRBJ1-2, with D perhaps TRBD1 (6 bases). CDR3 length equals 11 residues. V shed 8 bases and J shed 8 bases, with 12 bases lying between them. Germline CDR1 is WSHSY and CDR2 is SAAADI. The CDR3 bases are TGCGCCAGCGGGGGACATTCGGGCTACACCTTC. Residues: CASGGHSGYTF.

CDR3 residues: CASSLKGRHEQYF. DNA for the CDR3: TGTGCCAGCAGCTTAAAGGGGCGGCACGAGCAGTACTTC. The chain joins TRBV7-2 to TRBJ2-7; perhaps TRBD1 as D (5 bases). The germline gives CDR1 SGHTA, CDR2 FQGNSA. The CDR3 length is 13 residues. V was pared by 2 bases and J by 5 bases, with 10 bases between.

The J gene is TRBJ2-5, the V gene TRBV27, with D possibly matching TRBD2 (7 bases). The V end lost 3 bases, the J end lost 5 bases, and 16 bases lay between the germline ends. CDR1 and CDR2 (germline): MNHEY, SMNVEV (reference sequence). The CDR3 consists of 15 residues. The CDR3 DNA is TGTGCCAGCAGTTTGTCCGGGGGGACATTTGAGACCCAGTACTTC. Its protein is CASSLSGGTFETQYF.

The chain is built from TRBV6-6 and TRBJ2-2; D gene unclear. Germline CDR1 and CDR2: MNHNY and SVGAGI (reference sequence). Trimming shortened V by 10 bases and J by 7 bases, and 13 bases separated the two germline ends. The CDR3 loop spans 12 amino acids. The CDR3 spells CATLQWSGELFF. The CDR3 nucleotides are TGTGCCACCCTTCAGTGGAGCGGGGAGCTGTTTTTT.

V usage is TRBV5-5 and J usage is TRBJ1-2, with 8 bases identical to TRBD1. Germline values: CDR1 SGHKS, CDR2 YYEKEE (reference sequence). The CDR3 sequence is 15 residues long. The ends lost 2 bases at V and 2 bases at J; junction bases unmatched: 5. The CDR3 loop reads CASSFAGQGNYGYTF. DNA for the CDR3: TGTGCCAGCAGCTTTGCCGGACAGGGAAACTATGGCTACACCTTC.